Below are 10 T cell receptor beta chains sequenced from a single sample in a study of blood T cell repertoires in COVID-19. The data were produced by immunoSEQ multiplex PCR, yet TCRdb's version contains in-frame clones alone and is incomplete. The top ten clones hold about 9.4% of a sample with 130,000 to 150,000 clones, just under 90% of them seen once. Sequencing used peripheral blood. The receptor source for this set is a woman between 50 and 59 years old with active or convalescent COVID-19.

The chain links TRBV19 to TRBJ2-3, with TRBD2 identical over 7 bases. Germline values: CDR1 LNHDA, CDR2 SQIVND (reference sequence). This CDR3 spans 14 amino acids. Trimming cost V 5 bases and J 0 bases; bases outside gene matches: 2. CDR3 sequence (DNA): TGTGCCAGTAGTTCTAGCGGTAGCACAGATACGCAGTATTTT. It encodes CASSSSGSTDTQYF.

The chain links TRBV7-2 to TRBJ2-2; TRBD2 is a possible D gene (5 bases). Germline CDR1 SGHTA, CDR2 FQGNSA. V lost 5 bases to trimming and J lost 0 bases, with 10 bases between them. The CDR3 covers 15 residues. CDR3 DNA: TGTGCCAGCAGCCCCGTGCGGGCGAACACCGGGGAGCTGTTTTTT. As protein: CASSPVRANTGELFF. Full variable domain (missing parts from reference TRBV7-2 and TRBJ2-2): GAGVSQSPSNKVTEKGKDVELRCDPISGHTALYWYRQSLGQGLEFLIYFQGNSAPDKSGLPSDRFSAERTGGSVSTLTIQRTQQEDSAVYLCASSPVRANTGELFFGEGSRLTVL.

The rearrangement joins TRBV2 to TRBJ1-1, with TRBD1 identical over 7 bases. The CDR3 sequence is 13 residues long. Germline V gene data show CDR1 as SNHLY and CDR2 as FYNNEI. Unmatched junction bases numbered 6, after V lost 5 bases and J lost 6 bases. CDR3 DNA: TGTGCCAGCAGTACAGGGGTTATGGCTGAAGCTTTCTTT. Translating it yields CASSTGVMAEAFF.

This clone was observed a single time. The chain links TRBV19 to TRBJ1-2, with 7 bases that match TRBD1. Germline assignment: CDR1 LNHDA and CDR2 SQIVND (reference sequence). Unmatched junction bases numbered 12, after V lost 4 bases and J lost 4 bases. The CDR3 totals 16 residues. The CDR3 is CASSTTPGQVIYGYTF. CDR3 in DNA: TGTGCCAGTAGTACTACACCTGGACAGGTCATCTATGGCTACACCTTC.

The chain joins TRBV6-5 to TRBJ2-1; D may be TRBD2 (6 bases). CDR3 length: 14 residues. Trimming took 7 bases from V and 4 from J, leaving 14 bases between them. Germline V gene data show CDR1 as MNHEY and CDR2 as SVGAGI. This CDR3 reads CASKRGGTYNEQFF. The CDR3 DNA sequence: TGTGCCAGCAAAAGAGGCGGGACTTACAATGAGCAGTTCTTC.

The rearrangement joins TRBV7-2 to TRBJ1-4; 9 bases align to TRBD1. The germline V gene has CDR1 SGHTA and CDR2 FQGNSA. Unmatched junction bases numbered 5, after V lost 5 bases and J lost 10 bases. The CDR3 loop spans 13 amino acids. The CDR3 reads CASSAPGQGKLFF. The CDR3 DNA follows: TGTGCCAGCAGCGCCCCGGGACAGGGAAAACTGTTTTTT.

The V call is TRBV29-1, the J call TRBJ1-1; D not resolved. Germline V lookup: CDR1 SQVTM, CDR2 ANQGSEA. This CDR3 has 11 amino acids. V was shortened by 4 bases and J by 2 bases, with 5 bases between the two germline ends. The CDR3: CSVGTNTEAFF. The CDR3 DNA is TGCAGCGTTGGAACAAACACTGAAGCTTTCTTT. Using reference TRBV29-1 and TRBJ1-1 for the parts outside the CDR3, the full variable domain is SAVISQKPSRDICQRGTSLTIQCQVDSQVTMMFWYRQQPGQSLTLIATANQGSEATYESGFVIDKFPISRPNLTFSTLTVSNMSPEDSSIYLCSVGTNTEAFFGQGTRLTVV.

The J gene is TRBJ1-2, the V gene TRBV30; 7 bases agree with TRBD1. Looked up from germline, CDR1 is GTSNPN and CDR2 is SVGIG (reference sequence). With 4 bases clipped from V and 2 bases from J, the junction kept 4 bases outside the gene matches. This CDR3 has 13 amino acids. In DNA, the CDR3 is TGTGCCTGGAACCGGGACAGAAACTATGGCTACACCTTC. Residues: CAWNRDRNYGYTF.

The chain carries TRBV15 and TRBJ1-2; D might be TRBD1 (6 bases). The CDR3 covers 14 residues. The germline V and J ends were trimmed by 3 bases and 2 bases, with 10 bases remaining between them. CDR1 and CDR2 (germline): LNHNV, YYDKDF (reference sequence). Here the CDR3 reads CATSRQGTNYGYTF. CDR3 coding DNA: TGTGCCACCAGCAGGCAGGGGACCAACTATGGCTACACCTTC.

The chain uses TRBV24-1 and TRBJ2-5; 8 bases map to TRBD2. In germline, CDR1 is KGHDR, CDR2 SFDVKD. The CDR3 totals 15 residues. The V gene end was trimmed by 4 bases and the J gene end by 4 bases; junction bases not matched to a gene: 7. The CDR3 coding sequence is TGTGCCACCAGTGACCCGGGAGGGAGTGGAGAGACCCAGTACTTC. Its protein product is CATSDPGGSGETQYF.